This T cell receptor beta chain was recovered during a study of blood T cell repertoires in COVID-19. Study at large: PBMCs, B-cell-depleted T cells, or T cells were the source of the cDNA or gDNA that made up the material.

After removal of 5 bases from V and 5 bases from J, the junction contained 7 bases not matched to a gene. This CDR3 is built from 15 residues. Germline CDR1 and CDR2: LNHDA and SQIVND (reference sequence). In the authors' methods: Amplification with reference gene primers provided the estimates of nucleated cell counts. The data were produced by immunoSEQ multiplex PCR, yet TCRdb's version contains in-frame clones alone and is incomplete. The D gene and trimming were derived from the DNA, and the V and J assignments and clone size from that table. Of 300,000 or so clones in the sample, about 86% were seen once.

The sequence was obtained from a woman in her forties or fifties with acute or convalescent COVID-19. Sequenced material: peripheral blood. V is TRBV19 and J is TRBJ2-5; 11 bases are a match to TRBD2. Here the CDR3 reads CASSRSGRVVETQYF. The CDR3 region has the DNA TGTGCCAGTAGTCGTAGCGGGAGGGTAGTGGAGACCCAGTACTTC.